The rows below give T cell receptor beta chains drawn from one sample of a study of blood T cells in healthy people across ages. TCRdb re-called the 5' RACE reads with MiXCR, one entry per CDR3 protein. The profile covers 910,000 or so distinct CDR3 sequences, with roughly 50% appearing a single time and 20% to 25% taken by the ten largest. The specimen sequenced was blood. The receptor source for this set is a woman aged 60-75 years in good health. Both conserved end residues are part of each CDR3. The D gene is left open where the match is weak. Clone size is given for some rows only: seen once, a few or many times, or a class if the clone is expanded.

J	length	D	size	V	CDR3	DNA
TRBJ2-1	15	TRBD1	-	TRBV18	CASSPRTGAYNEQFF	TGTGCCAGCTCACCGAGGACAGGAGCCTACAATGAGCAGTTCTTC
TRBJ2-7	14	-	-	TRBV5-5	CASSFTGTTYEQYF	TGTGCCAGCAGCTTCACAGGTACCACCTACGAGCAGTACTTC
TRBJ2-7	13	-	-	TRBV20-1	CSARDRFGYEQYF	TGCAGTGCTAGAGATAGATTTGGGTACGAGCAGTACTTC
TRBJ2-1	14	TRBD1	-	TRBV10-3	CAIIPGQGHNEQFF	TGTGCCATCATCCCGGGACAGGGTCACAATGAGCAGTTCTTC
TRBJ1-6	18	TRBD1	few	TRBV4-1	CASSQSGTGSSYNSPLHF	TGCGCCAGCAGCCAATCCGGGACAGGGAGCTCCTATAATTCACCCCTCCACTTT
TRBJ2-7	18	TRBD2	-	TRBV20-1	CSARDLGGDSGSPYEQYF	TGCAGTGCTAGAGATTTGGGTGGAGATAGCGGGAGTCCCTACGAGCAGTACTTC
TRBJ2-5	14	TRBD1	-	TRBV25-1	CASSSWTGWETQYF	TGTGCCAGCAGTTCCTGGACAGGGTGGGAGACCCAGTACTTC
TRBJ2-1	15	TRBD2	-	TRBV6-5	CASRPGTSGRYEQFF	TGTGCCAGCAGACCGGGGACTAGCGGAAGATACGAGCAGTTCTTC
TRBJ2-5	16	-	-	TRBV7-9	CASTQGGASPKETQYF	TGTGCCAGCACCCAAGGGGGGGCTAGCCCAAAAGAGACCCAGTACTTC
TRBJ1-2	15	TRBD1	-	TRBV20-1	CSNKDRVIGGSGYTF	TGCAGCAATAAAGACAGGGTAATTGGGGGCTCTGGCTACACCTTC
TRBJ2-7	16	-	many	TRBV7-2	CASSYRRGVEGYEQYF	TGTGCCAGCAGCTACCGCCGCGGAGTTGAGGGGTACGAGCAGTACTTC
TRBJ2-3	18	TRBD2	-	TRBV28	CASSVRGGASGDTDTQYF	TGTGCCAGCAGTGTCCGAGGGGGGGCTAGCGGGGACACAGATACGCAGTATTTT
TRBJ2-7	15	-	-	TRBV7-9	CAGSKDGQGTYEQYF	TGTGCCGGCAGCAAGGACGGGCAGGGGACCTACGAGCAGTACTTC
TRBJ2-1	15	TRBD2	-	TRBV5-1	CASSSTSGSWNEQFF	TGCGCCAGCAGCTCTACTAGCGGGAGTTGGAATGAGCAGTTCTTC
TRBJ2-5	14	TRBD1	-	TRBV28	CASSVPGTGEEQYF	TGTGCCAGCAGTGTGCCCGGGACAGGGGAAGAGCAGTACTTC
TRBJ1-6	15	-	-	TRBV5-1	CASSLGADNNSPLHF	TGCGCCAGCAGCTTGGGGGCAGATAATAATTCACCCCTCCACTTT
TRBJ2-3	17	-	few	TRBV10-3	CAISESKGSAAGDTQYF	TGTGCCATCAGTGAGTCTAAGGGGTCAGCGGCGGGGGATACGCAGTATTTT
TRBJ1-5	15	TRBD1	-	TRBV7-2	CASSSQQGAHQPQHF	TGTGCCAGCAGCTCCCAACAGGGGGCACATCAGCCCCAGCATTTT
TRBJ2-5	16	TRBD1	-	TRBV12-3/TRBV12-4	CASSLGTGGSQETQYF	TGTGCCAGCAGTTTGGGGACAGGGGGCAGCCAAGAGACCCAGTACTTC
TRBJ1-5	13	TRBD1	few	TRBV12-3/TRBV12-4	CASSVTGVQPQHF	TGTGCCAGCAGTGTCACAGGGGTTCAGCCCCAGCATTTT
TRBJ2-2	13	-	-	TRBV11-2	CASSLIQGGELFF	TGTGCCAGCAGCCTCATTCAGGGGGGGGAGCTGTTTTTT
TRBJ2-1	14	-	-	TRBV27	CASRPGGGLNEQFF	TGTGCCAGCAGGCCCGGGGGAGGCTTGAATGAGCAGTTCTTC
TRBJ1-2	14	-	-	TRBV6-2/TRBV6-3	CASSPRGTHYGYTF	TGTGCCAGCAGCCCCAGAGGGACTCACTATGGCTACACCTTC
TRBJ2-3	15	TRBD2	-	TRBV6-2/TRBV6-3	CASSGVAGFTDTQYF	TGTGCCAGCAGTGGGGTAGCGGGCTTCACAGATACGCAGTATTTT
TRBJ1-6	13	-	-	TRBV9	CASSARVNSPLHF	TGTGCCAGCAGCGCCAGGGTTAATTCACCCCTCCACTTT
TRBJ2-7	17	TRBD2	-	TRBV20-1	CSAAALFSGRASYEQYF	TGCAGTGCGGCTGCCCTTTTCTCCGGGAGGGCCTCCTACGAGCAGTACTTC
TRBJ2-7	12	-	few	TRBV29-1	CSVLVSSYEQYF	TGCAGCGTTCTGGTCAGCTCCTACGAGCAGTACTTC
TRBJ2-3	16	-	few	TRBV5-1	CASSGGGGISADTQYF	TGCGCCAGCAGCGGGGGTGGCGGTATTTCCGCAGATACGCAGTATTTT
TRBJ2-7	15	TRBD2	-	TRBV27	CASSLGVAGVYEQYF	TGTGCCAGCAGTTTAGGGGTAGCGGGGGTGTACGAGCAGTACTTC
TRBJ1-5	14	-	few	TRBV6-5	CASRRTRGHQPQHF	TGTGCCAGCAGACGGACTAGAGGGCATCAGCCCCAGCATTTT
TRBJ2-1	16	-	few	TRBV27	CASSLNGRGIQNEQFF	TGTGCCAGCAGTTTGAACGGCCGGGGCATACAGAATGAGCAGTTCTTC
TRBJ2-7	15	TRBD2	few	TRBV12-3/TRBV12-4	CASRKAGSSYNEQYF	TGTGCCAGCAGAAAAGCGGGGTCTAGCTACAATGAGCAGTACTTC
TRBJ2-1	16	-	few	TRBV6-6	CASTPRGRSLSNEQFF	TGTGCCAGCACACCGAGGGGCCGCTCCCTTAGCAATGAGCAGTTCTTC